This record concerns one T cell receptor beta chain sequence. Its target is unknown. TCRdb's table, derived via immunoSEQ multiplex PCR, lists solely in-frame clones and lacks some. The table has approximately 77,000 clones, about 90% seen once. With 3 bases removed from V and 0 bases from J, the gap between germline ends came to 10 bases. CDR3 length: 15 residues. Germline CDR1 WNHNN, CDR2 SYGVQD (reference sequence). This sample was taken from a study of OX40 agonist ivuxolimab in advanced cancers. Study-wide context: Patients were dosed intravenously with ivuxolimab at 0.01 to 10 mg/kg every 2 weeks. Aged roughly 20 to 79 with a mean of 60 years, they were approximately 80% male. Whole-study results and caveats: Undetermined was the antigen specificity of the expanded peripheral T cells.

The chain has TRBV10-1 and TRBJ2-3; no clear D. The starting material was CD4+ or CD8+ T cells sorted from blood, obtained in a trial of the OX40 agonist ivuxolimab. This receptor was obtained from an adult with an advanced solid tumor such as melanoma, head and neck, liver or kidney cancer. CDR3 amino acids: CASSDSRTSTDTQYF. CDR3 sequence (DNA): TGCGCCAGCAGTGATTCGAGGACGAGCACAGATACGCAGTATTTT.